This TCR beta chain was sequenced for a study of T cell responses to AZD1222 COVID-19 vaccine (dated by TCRdb to the early 2020s). Broadly, across the study: AZD1222 recipients with second doses at about 4 weeks or about 12 weeks were pooled, because spike-specific TCR depth and breadth did not differ between schedules. TCR sequencing was performed for 230 to 250 trial participants, of whom some 200 were given two doses of AZD1222 and around 25 were given two doses of MenACWY control vaccine. Trial participants were enrolled by age into subgroups of 18-55, 56-69 and 70-plus years, and 148, 28 and 57 TCR-sequenced participants, respectively, were included in these subgroups.

The CDR3 regions of human TCRbeta chains were analyzed by immunosequencing. In the paper's pipeline: TCRs in the repertoires were compared against a reference library of SARS-CoV-2-specific TCRs that had been generated with the MIRA antigen-specificity platform. Breadth was defined as the fraction of unique TCRs that were SARS-CoV-2-associated. Depth was defined as the fraction of total T cells that were SARS-CoV-2-associated. Using the MIRA data, each spike-specific TCR was assigned both to the spike region to which the TCR was reactive and to a CD4 or CD8 class. Log10-transformed breadth and depth values were compared by one-way ANOVA with Sidak's multiple comparisons tests. TCRdb re-hosts the immuneACCESS table, in-frame sequences only. Its copies lack some clones; in the studies checked, an unresolved V gene accounts for under half of them, and the cause for the rest is not known. D and trimming come from the DNA, and the V and J calls and clone size come from that table. The sample table lists about 120,000 clones, around 89% of them with a count of one. Around 3.3% of the sample is in the top ten clones.

What the research found in general, with its limitations: The whole spike protein was spanned by vaccine-associated CD4 TCRs, and dominant responses were seen in regions 160-218 and 743-854. After two AZD1222 doses, spike-specific TCR breadth and depth were significantly higher than at day 0 and than in MenACWY recipients. Conclusions about previously exposed vaccinees were limited because only six or seven AZD1222 recipients were SARS-CoV-2 seropositive at baseline. Participants were mostly white British and included more females than males, and it was suggested by the authors that clonal diversity may have been underestimated. Reportedly, almost half of the unique spike-specific TCRs recognized epitopes lying outside the regions that are mutated in the B.1.351 and B.1.1.7 variants. In the small 56-69-year group, the increase in depth fell short of significance, most likely because of low power. Because no day 14 peak-response samples were available, the repertoires could be characterized only after the peak T cell response.

There are 14 amino acids in the CDR3, from cysteine to phenylalanine inclusive. Only the CDR3 portion is preserved as DNA: 42 bases, with reading frame beginning at the first base. For CDR1 and CDR2, the germline V gene (reference sequence) lists SGHNT and YYREEE. V is reduced by 2 bases and J by 13 bases, leaving a spacing of 16 bases between them. About this clone: Its antigen is not yet known. It has no much larger one-base neighbor in the sample; base qualities were not kept.

Sample time point, as interpreted from the label and publication: baseline before first vaccination. Vaccinee samples came from UK trials COV001 and COV002, including a single-blind randomized controlled phase 2/3 trial of AZD1222 (ChAdOx1 nCoV-19) in healthy adults. Trial participant PBMC samples were collected at day 0 and day 28 after the second dose for TCRbeta chain sequencing. The chain is made from TRBV5-4 and TRBJ1-6; the D region possibly corresponds to TRBD1 (6 bases align). The receptor's source is an adult in good health. The sample here was peripheral blood, taken on day 0 of AZD1222 vaccination. The CDR3 reads as follows: CASSFSGAPWPLHF. The nucleotides are TGTGCCAGCAGCTTTTCAGGGGCTCCGTGGCCCCTCCACTTT.